This TCR beta chain derives from a study of cytomegalovirus exposure and HLA in healthy donors. This clone was counted once. Germline-derived CDR1 and CDR2 are SGHDT and YYEEEE. Trimming removed 0 bases at V and 6 bases at J, with 10 bases between. The CDR3 is made up of 13 amino acids. PCR amplification relied on 60 Vbeta primers (plus 13 Jbeta primers). The repertoire was sequenced with immunoSEQ multiplex PCR; TCRdb's copy has only in-frame clones and lacks some. The sample has over 150,000 clones, 76% seen once. The receptor's source is a man in his fifties or sixties in good health and CMV-seronegative. The chain couples TRBV5-6 to TRBJ2-7, with D possibly TRBD2 on 6 matching bases. Input material: PBMCs. The CDR3 coding sequence is TGTGCCAGCAGCTTGGGACTAGGAGGCGAGCAGTACTTC. It encodes CASSLGLGGEQYF.